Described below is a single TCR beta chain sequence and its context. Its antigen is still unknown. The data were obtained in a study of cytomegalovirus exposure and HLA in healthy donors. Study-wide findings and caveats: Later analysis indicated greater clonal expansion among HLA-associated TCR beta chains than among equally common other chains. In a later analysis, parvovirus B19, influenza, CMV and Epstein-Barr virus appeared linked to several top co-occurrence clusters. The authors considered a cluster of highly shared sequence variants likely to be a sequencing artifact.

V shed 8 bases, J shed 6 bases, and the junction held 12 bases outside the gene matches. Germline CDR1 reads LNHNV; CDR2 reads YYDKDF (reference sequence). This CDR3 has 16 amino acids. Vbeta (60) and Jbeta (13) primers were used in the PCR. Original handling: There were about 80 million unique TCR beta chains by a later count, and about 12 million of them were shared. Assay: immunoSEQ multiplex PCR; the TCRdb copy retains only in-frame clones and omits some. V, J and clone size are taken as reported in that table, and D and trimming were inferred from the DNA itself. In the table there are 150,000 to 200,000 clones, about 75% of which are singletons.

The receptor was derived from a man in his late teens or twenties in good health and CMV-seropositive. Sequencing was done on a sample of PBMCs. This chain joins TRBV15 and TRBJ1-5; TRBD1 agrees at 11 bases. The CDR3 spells CATRQLGQGASQPQHF. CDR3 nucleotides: TGTGCCACCCGACAATTAGGACAGGGGGCGTCTCAGCCCCAGCATTTT. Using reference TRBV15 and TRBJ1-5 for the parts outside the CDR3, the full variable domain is DAMVIQNPRYQVTQFGKPVTLSCSQTLNHNVMYWYQQKSSQAPKLLFHYYDKDFNNEADTPDNFQSRRPNTSFCFLDIRSPGLGDTAMYLCATRQLGQGASQPQHFGDGTRLSIL.